This T cell receptor beta chain was sequenced in a study of CD8 T cells in Susac syndrome. Broader study findings: The study's TCR sequencing and HLA analysis drew on a certain number of individuals. That number was acknowledged as relatively small.

Concerning this clonotype: The antigen is undetermined.

When the RNA was reverse transcribed, random hexamers were used with an input of roughly 0.45 to 1 ug. TCRdb fed the immunoSEQ multiplex PCR reads into MiXCR, producing one record per CDR3 protein. The repertoire holds about 280,000 distinct CDR3 sequences, with around 84% as singletons. CD8+ and CD4+ T cells circulating in blood were sequenced for TCR beta. Germline assignment: CDR1 MNHEY and CDR2 SMNVEV (reference sequence). The junction had 5 bases not matched to a gene; V was cut back by 4 bases and J by 0 bases. The length of the CDR3 is 15 residues. The clonotype was recovered from a human donor with multiple sclerosis. The sample was CD8+ T cells from PBMCs. V usage is TRBV27 and J usage is TRBJ2-7; 8 bases match TRBD2. The CDR3 bases are TGTGCCAGCAGTTCTACCGGGACTAGCTCCTACGAGCAGTACTTC. Translating gives CASSSTGTSSYEQYF.